This TCR beta chain was profiled in a study of T-cell reconstitution after alpha-beta-depleted transplantation in children. CDR3 size: 13 residues. V gave up 3 bases and J gave up 15 bases, with 21 bases separating them. Germline V gene lookup returns CDR1 DFQATT and CDR2 SNEGSKA (reference sequence). Whole-study results and caveats: Newly generated T cells supplied most T-cell counts and diversity one year post-transplant. It was reported that alpha-beta T cells came from several hundred expanded graft clones (about two months after transplant).

Unique molecular identifiers were incorporated during preparation of the TCRbeta library. Each CDR3 protein is one row after TCRdb ran MiXCR on the PCR reads. Among 700,000 or so distinct CDR3 sequences listed, about an eighth were seen once. Many counts were recorded for this clonotype. Its antigen is not identified. This TCR came from a girl aged 2-10 years with congenital amegakaryocytic thrombocytopenia, due to receive a stem cell transplant. The rearrangement links TRBV20-1 to TRBJ2-1, with D possibly matching TRBD2 (7 bases). Sequencing was performed on PBMCs, taken before TCRalphabeta/CD19-depleted stem cell transplant. The chain's CDR3 is CSARIKGEGGWFF. As DNA, the CDR3 is TGCAGTGCTAGGATAAAAGGGGAGGGGGGATGGTTCTTC.